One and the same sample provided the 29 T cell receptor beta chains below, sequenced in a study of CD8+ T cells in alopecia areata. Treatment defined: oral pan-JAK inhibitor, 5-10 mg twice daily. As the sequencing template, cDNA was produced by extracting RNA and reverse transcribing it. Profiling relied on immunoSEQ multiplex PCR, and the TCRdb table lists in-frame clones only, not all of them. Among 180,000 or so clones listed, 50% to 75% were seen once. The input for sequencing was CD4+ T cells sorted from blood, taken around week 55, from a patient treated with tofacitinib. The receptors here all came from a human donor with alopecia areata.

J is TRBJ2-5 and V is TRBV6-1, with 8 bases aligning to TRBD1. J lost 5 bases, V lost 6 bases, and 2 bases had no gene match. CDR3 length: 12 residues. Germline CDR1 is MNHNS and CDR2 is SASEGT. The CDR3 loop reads CASSRQGETQYF. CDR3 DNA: TGTGCCAGCAGCCGACAGGGGGAGACCCAGTACTTC.

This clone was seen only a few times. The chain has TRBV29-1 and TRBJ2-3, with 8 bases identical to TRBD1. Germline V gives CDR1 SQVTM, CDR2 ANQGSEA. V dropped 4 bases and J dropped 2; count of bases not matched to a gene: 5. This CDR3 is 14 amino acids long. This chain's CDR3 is CSVGQGAFTDTQYF. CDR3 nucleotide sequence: TGCAGCGTTGGGCAGGGGGCCTTCACAGATACGCAGTATTTT.

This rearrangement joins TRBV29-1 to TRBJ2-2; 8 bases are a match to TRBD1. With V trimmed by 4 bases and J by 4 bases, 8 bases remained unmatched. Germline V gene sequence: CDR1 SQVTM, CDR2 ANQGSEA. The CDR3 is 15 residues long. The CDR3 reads CSVVRLGTGTGELFF. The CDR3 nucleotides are TGCAGCGTTGTTCGGTTAGGGACAGGCACCGGGGAGCTGTTTTTT.

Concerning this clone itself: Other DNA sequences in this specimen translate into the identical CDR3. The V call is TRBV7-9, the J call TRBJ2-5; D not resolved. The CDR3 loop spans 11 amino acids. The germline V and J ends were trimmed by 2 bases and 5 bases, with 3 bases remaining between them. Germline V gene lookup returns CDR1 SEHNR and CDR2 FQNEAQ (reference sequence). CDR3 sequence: CASSLSETQYF. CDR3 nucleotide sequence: TGTGCCAGCAGCTTATCTGAGACCCAGTACTTC.

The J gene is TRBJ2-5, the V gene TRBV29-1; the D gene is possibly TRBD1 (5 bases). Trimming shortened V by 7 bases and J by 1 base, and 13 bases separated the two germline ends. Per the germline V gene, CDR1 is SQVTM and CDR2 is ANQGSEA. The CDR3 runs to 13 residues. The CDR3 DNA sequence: TGCAGCGGCTCCGGACACCTCCAAGAGACCCAGTACTTC. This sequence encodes CSGSGHLQETQYF.

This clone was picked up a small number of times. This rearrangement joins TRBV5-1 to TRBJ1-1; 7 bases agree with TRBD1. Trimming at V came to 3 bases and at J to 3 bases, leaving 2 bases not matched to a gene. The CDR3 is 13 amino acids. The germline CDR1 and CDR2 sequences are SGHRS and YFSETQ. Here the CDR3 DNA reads TGCGCCAGCAGCTCGACAGGGTACACTGAAGCTTTCTTT. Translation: CASSSTGYTEAFF.

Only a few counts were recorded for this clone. CDR3 nucleotide sequence: TGTGCCAGCAGTTCGGACACCTACGAGCAGTACTTC. It encodes CASSSDTYEQYF. This chain joins TRBV2 and TRBJ2-7, with D possibly matching TRBD1 (5 bases). Germline CDR1 SNHLY, CDR2 FYNNEI. The CDR3 loop spans 12 amino acids. The V end was cut by 5 bases, the J end by 2 bases, with 7 bases between. The full variable domain, in which reference TRBV2 and TRBJ2-7 provide the parts outside the CDR3, is EPEVTQTPSHQVTQMGQEVILRCVPISNHLYFYWYRQILGQKVEFLVSFYNNEISEKSEIFDDQFSVERPDGSNFTLKIRSTKLEDSAMYFCASSSDTYEQYFGPGTRLTVT.

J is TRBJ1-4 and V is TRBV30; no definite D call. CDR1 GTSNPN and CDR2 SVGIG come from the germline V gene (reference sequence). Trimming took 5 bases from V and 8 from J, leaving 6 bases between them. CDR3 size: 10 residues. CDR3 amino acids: CAWSREKLFF. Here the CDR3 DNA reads TGTGCCTGGTCCAGGGAAAAACTGTTTTTT.

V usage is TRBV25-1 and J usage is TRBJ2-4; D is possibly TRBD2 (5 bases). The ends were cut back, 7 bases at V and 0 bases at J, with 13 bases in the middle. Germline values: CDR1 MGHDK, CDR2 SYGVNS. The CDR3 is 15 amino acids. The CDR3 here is CASIPKGLAKNIQYF. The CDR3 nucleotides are TGTGCCAGCATCCCAAAAGGACTAGCCAAAAACATTCAGTACTTC.

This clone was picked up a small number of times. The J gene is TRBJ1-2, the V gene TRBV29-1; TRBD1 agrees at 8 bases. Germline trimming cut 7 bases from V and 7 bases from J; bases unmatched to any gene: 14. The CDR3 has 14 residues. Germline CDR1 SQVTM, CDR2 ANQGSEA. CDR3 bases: TGCAGCGCTGAGCGTGACAGGGGTCGTCTTGGCTACACCTTC. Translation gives CSAERDRGRLGYTF.

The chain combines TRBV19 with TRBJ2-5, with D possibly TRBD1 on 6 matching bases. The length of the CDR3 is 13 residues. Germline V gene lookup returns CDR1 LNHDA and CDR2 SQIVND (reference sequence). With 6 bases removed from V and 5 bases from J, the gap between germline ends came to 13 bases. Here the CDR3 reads CASSSTGSETQYF. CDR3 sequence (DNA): TGTGCCAGTAGCAGCACAGGGTCGGAGACCCAGTACTTC. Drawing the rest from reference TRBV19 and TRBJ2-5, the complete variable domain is DGGITQSPKYLFRKEGQNVTLSCEQNLNHDAMYWYRQDPGQGLRLIYYSQIVNDFQKGDIAEGYSVSREKKESFPLTVTSAQKNPTAFYLCASSSTGSETQYFGPGTRLLVL.

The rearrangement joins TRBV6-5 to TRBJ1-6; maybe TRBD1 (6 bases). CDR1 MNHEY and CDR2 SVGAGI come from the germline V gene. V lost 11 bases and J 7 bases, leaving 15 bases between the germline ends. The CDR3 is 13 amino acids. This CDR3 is CARTRGANSPLHF. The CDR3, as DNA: TGTGCCCGCACTCGGGGGGCGAATTCACCCCTCCACTTT.

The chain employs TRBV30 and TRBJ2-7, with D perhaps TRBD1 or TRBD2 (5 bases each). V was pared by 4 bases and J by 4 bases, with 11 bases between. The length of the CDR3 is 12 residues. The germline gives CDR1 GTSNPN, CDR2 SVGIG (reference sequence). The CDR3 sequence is CAWTRGPYEQYF. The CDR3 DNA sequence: TGTGCCTGGACAAGGGGACCGTACGAGCAGTACTTC. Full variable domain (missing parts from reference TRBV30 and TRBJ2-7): SQTIHQWPATLVQPVGSPLSLECTVEGTSNPNLYWYRQAAGRGLQLLFYSVGIGQISSEVPQNLSASRPQDRQFILSSKKLLLSDSGFYLCAWTRGPYEQYFGPGTRLTVT.

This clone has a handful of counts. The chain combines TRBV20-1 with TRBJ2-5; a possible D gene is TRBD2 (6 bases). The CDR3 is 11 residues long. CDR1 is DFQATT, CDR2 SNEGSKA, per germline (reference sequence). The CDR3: CSAARGETQYF. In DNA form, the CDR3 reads TGCAGCGCAGCGCGGGGAGAGACCCAGTACTTC.

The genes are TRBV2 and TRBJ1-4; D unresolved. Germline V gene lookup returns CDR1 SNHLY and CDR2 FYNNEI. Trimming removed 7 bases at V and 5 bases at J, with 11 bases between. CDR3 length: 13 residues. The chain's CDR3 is CASNGNQNEKLFF. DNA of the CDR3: TGTGCCAGCAATGGCAACCAGAATGAAAAACTGTTTTTT.

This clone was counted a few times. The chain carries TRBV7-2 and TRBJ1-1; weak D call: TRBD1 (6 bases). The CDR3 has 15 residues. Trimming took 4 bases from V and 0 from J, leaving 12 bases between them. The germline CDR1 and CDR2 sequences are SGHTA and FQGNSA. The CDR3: CASSSWTALNTEAFF. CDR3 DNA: TGTGCCAGCAGCTCATGGACAGCTTTGAACACTGAAGCTTTCTTT. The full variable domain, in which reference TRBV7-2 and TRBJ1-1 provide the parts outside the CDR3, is GAGVSQSPSNKVTEKGKDVELRCDPISGHTALYWYRQSLGQGLEFLIYFQGNSAPDKSGLPSDRFSAERTGGSVSTLTIQRTQQEDSAVYLCASSSWTALNTEAFFGQGTRLTVV.

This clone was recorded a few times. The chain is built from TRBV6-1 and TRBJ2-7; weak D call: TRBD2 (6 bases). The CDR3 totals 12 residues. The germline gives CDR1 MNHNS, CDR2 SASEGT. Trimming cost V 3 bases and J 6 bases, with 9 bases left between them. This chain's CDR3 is CASSDRGTEQYF. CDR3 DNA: TGTGCCAGCAGTGATCGGGGGACCGAGCAGTACTTC.

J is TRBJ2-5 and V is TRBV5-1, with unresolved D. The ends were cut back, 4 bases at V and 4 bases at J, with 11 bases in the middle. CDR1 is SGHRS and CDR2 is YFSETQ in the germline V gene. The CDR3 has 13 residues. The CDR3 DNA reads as TGCGCCAGCAGCCTTTCCCTGGGAGAGACCCAGTACTTC. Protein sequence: CASSLSLGETQYF.

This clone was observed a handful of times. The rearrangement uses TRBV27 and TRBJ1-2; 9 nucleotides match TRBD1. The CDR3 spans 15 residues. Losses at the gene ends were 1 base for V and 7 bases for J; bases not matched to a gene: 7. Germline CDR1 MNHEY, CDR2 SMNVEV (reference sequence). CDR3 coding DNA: TGTGCCAGCAGTTTATTACAGGGGGCGAAGAGTGGCTACACCTTC. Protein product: CASSLLQGAKSGYTF.

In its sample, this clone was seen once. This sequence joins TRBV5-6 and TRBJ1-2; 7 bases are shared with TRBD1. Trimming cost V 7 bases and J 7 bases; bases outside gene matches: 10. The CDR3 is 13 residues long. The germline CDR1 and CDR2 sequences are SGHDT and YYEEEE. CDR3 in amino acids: CASVWRGPGGYTF. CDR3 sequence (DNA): TGTGCCAGCGTCTGGAGGGGGCCGGGTGGCTACACCTTC.

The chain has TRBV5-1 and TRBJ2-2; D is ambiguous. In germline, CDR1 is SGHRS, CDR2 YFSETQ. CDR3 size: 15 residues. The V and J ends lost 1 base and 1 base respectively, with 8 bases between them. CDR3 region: CASSLLPENTGELFF. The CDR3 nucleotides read TGCGCCAGCAGCTTGTTACCAGAGAACACCGGGGAGCTGTTTTTT.

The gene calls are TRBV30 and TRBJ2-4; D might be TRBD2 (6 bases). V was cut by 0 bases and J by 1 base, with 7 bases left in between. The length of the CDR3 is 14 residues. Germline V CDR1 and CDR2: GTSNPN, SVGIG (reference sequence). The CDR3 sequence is CAWSVRGAKNIQYF. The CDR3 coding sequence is TGTGCCTGGAGTGTACGGGGGGCCAAAAACATTCAGTACTTC.

The CDR3 DNA follows: TGTGCCATCAGCGGACAGGGATTCCACGAGCAGTACTTC. This encodes CAISGQGFHEQYF. The rearrangement links TRBV10-3 to TRBJ2-7; 8 positions agree with TRBD1. CDR1 ENHRY and CDR2 SYGVKD come from the germline V gene. The CDR3 is made up of 13 amino acids. The V segment lost 6 bases and the J segment 5 bases; nucleotides outside the gene matches: 6.

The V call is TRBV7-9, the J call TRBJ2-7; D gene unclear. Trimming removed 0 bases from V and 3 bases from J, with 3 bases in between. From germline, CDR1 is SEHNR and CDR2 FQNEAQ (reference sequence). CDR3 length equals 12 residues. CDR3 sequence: CASSLAIYEQYF. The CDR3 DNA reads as TGTGCCAGCAGCTTAGCTATCTACGAGCAGTACTTC.

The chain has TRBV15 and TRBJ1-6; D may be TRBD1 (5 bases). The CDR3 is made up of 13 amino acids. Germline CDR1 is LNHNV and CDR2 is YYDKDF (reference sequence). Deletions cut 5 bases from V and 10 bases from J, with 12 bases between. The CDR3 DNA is TGTGCCACCAGCCCTCCAGGGTGGTCACCCCTCCACTTT. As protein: CATSPPGWSPLHF.

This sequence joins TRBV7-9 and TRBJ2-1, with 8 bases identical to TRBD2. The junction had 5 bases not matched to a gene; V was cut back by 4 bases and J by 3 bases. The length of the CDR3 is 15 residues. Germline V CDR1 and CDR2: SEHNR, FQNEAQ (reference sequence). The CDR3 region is CASSYTSGVYNEQFF. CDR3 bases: TGTGCCAGCAGCTACACTAGCGGCGTCTACAATGAGCAGTTCTTC.

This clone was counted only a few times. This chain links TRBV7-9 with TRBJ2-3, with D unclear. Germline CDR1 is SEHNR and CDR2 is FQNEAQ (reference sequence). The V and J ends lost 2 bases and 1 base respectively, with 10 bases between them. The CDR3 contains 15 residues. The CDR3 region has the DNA TGTGCCAGCAGCTTAAGTAGGGCAGGCACAGATACGCAGTATTTT. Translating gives CASSLSRAGTDTQYF.

The DNA for the CDR3 is TGTGCCAGCAGCCGGACGAGGAACACTGAAGCTTTCTTT. It translates to CASSRTRNTEAFF. This chain connects TRBV7-9 to TRBJ1-1; D is unclear. Per germline, CDR1 SEHNR and CDR2 FQNEAQ (reference sequence). The CDR3 is 13 residues long. Deletions cut 5 bases from V and 1 base from J, with 8 bases between.

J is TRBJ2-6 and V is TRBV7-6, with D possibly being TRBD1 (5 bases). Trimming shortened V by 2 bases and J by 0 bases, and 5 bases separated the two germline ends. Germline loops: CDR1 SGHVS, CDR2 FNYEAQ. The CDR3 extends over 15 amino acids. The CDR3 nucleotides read TGTGCCAGCAGCTTAAGGGGCTCTGGGGCCAACGTCCTGACTTTC. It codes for CASSLRGSGANVLTF.